Listed below are T cell receptor beta chains from one sample, sequenced in a study of cytomegalovirus exposure and HLA in healthy donors. The method was immunoSEQ multiplex PCR; TCRdb's version includes in-frame clones alone and lacks a portion of them. The table has 150,000 to 200,000 clones, 80% to 85% seen once; the top ten hold less than 5%. The sequenced sample was PBMCs. These receptors originate from a man aged 50-60 years in good health and CMV-seropositive. Each CDR3 is given without its conserved first and last residue. Clone sizes are given selectively: once, few, many, or a class where the clone is expanded.

length: 15
J: TRBJ2-3
V: TRBV28
size: NA
CDR3: ASTPPQGLKYTDTQY

length: 12
J: TRBJ1-5
V: TRBV7-9
size: NA
CDR3: ASSLGTPNQPQH

length: 13
J: TRBJ1-1
V: TRBV30
size: NA
CDR3: AWSVSPTPGTEAF

length: 12
J: NA
V: TRBV5-6
size: once
CDR3: ASSAGTGAYEQY

length: 11
J: TRBJ2-1
V: TRBV15
size: NA
CDR3: ATSDRAYNEQF

length: 17
J: TRBJ2-7
V: TRBV5-1
size: NA
CDR3: ASSLGRFLPASASYEQY

length: 10
J: TRBJ2-1
V: TRBV30
size: NA
CDR3: AWSFEFNEQF

length: 12
J: TRBJ2-7
V: TRBV29-1
size: NA
CDR3: SVEFVGGSGEQY

length: 12
J: TRBJ2-5
V: TRBV13
size: NA
CDR3: ASSFRTEKETQY

length: 17
J: TRBJ1-6
V: TRBV30
size: NA
CDR3: AWSPTAVSRSSYNSPLH

length: 14
J: TRBJ2-2
V: TRBV9
size: NA
CDR3: ASSVGASLNTGELF

length: 12
J: TRBJ2-7
V: TRBV6-1
size: once
CDR3: ASSGASGLYEQY

length: 12
J: TRBJ2-5
V: TRBV9
size: once
CDR3: ASSEDRLQETQY

length: 13
J: TRBJ1-2
V: TRBV7-2
size: NA
CDR3: ASSLSLHKSYGYT

length: 18
J: TRBJ2-4
V: TRBV4-1
size: NA
CDR3: ASSQDGFGTGGMRLGIQY

length: 14
J: TRBJ1-3
V: TRBV9
size: NA
CDR3: ASSLRDRSSGNTIY

length: 19
J: TRBJ2-7
V: TRBV27
size: NA
CDR3: ASSPRFWGRGGGGSSYEQY

length: 12
J: TRBJ1-2
V: TRBV28
size: few
CDR3: ASSAGTGWYGYT

length: 13
J: TRBJ2-3
V: TRBV7-9
size: few
CDR3: ASTLPGQEEDTQY

length: 13
J: TRBJ1-1
V: TRBV9
size: NA
CDR3: ASSVADRFNTEAF

length: 12
J: TRBJ2-2
V: TRBV5-1
size: NA
CDR3: ASSQDRPTGELF

length: 15
J: TRBJ2-7
V: TRBV7-9
size: NA
CDR3: ASSPPSGTSENYEQY

length: 11
J: TRBJ2-2
V: TRBV28
size: NA
CDR3: ASRGRGTGELF

length: 13
J: TRBJ2-5
V: TRBV10-3
size: NA
CDR3: ATKDLVRGQETQY

length: 13
J: TRBJ2-7
V: TRBV7-9
size: NA
CDR3: ASSPRDRGAVEQY

length: 12
J: TRBJ2-1
V: TRBV28
size: once
CDR3: ASSFASGTNEQF

length: 13
J: TRBJ2-1
V: TRBV7-9
size: NA
CDR3: ASSLAGTSFDEQF

length: 12
J: TRBJ2-7
V: TRBV10-3
size: NA
CDR3: AISESGVPYEQY

length: 11
J: TRBJ2-7
V: TRBV12-2
size: NA
CDR3: ARSDSYSYEQY

length: 13
J: TRBJ1-1
V: TRBV5-1
size: NA
CDR3: ASSSTGGANTEAF

length: 13
J: TRBJ1-1
V: TRBV9
size: NA
CDR3: ASSVLGTANTEAF

length: 13
J: TRBJ1-5
V: TRBV15
size: once
CDR3: ATSKRQDSNQPQH

length: 12
J: TRBJ2-7
V: TRBV13
size: NA
CDR3: ASSLGQVHYEQY

length: 14
J: NA
V: TRBV4-3
size: NA
CDR3: ASSQTQRGGRGEQY

length: 15
J: TRBJ1-1
V: TRBV4-1
size: few
CDR3: ASSQERVVTGGTEAF

length: 13
J: TRBJ1-1
V: TRBV4-3
size: few
CDR3: ASSQVGAPNTEAF

length: 11
J: TRBJ1-4
V: TRBV2
size: few
CDR3: ASSGLDGEKLF

length: 14
J: TRBJ2-5
V: TRBV4-3
size: NA
CDR3: ASSQQGTSGVETQY

length: 9
J: TRBJ2-4
V: TRBV9
size: few
CDR3: ASSGGPKKY

length: 11
J: TRBJ1-1
V: TRBV9
size: NA
CDR3: ASSGQGLTEAF

length: 11
J: NA
V: TRBV30
size: NA
CDR3: AFSLRLTYEQY

length: 16
J: TRBJ1-3
V: TRBV14
size: NA
CDR3: ASSPRGQGVFSGNTIY

length: 19
J: TRBJ2-5
V: TRBV5-1
size: NA
CDR3: ASSPAGGSGTSGSDQETQY

length: 12
J: TRBJ1-6
V: TRBV18
size: NA
CDR3: ASSQGRYNSPLH

length: 13
J: TRBJ2-6
V: TRBV5-1
size: NA
CDR3: ASSDTGDVTNVLT

length: 12
J: TRBJ2-3
V: TRBV10-3
size: NA
CDR3: AISEGQGTDTQY

length: 13
J: TRBJ2-1
V: TRBV7-9
size: NA
CDR3: ASSLPGGSFNEQF

length: 13
J: TRBJ1-2
V: TRBV9
size: NA
CDR3: ASSVASGQGYGYT

length: 13
J: TRBJ2-7
V: TRBV7-8
size: NA
CDR3: ASSLLGDRVNEQY

length: 12
J: TRBJ2-1
V: TRBV5-1
size: NA
CDR3: ASSFGQGGNEQF